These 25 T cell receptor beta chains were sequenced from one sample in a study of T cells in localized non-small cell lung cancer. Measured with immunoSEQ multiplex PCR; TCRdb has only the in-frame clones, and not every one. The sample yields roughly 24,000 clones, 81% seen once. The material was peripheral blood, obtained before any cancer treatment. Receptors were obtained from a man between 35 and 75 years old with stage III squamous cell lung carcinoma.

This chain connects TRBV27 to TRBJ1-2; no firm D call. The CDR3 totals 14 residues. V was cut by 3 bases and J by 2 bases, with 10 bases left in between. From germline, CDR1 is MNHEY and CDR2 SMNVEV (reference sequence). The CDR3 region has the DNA TGTGCCAGCAGTTTGGGCGGGAAAAACTATGGCTACACCTTC. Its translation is CASSLGGKNYGYTF.

The CDR3 sequence: CSAANQQGYTF. The CDR3 DNA is TGCAGTGCCGCCAATCAACAAGGCTACACCTTC. The J gene is TRBJ1-2, the V gene TRBV20-1; D is unclear. Trimming removed 6 bases from V and 8 bases from J, with 13 bases in between. The CDR3 runs 11 residues. Germline CDR1 DFQATT, CDR2 SNEGSKA (reference sequence).

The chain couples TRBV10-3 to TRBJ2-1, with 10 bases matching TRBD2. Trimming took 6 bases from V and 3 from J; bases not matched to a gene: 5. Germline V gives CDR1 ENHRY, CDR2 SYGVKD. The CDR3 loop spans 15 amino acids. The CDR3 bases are TGTGCCATCAGGGAAAGCGGGAGGGTCTACAATGAGCAGTTCTTC. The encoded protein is CAIRESGRVYNEQFF.

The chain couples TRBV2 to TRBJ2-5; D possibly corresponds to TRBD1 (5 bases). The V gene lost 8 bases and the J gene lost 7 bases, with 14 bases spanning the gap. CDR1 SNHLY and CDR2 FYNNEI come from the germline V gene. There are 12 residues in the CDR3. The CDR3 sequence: CASGAEWRTQYF. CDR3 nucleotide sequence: TGTGCCAGCGGGGCAGAGTGGAGGACCCAGTACTTC.

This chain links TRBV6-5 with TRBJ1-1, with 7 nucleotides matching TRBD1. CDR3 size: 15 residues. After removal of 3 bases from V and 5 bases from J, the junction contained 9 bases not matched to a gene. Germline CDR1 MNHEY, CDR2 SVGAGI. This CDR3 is CASSYGFSGGTEAFF. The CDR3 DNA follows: TGTGCCAGCAGTTATGGTTTTTCAGGGGGGACTGAAGCTTTCTTT.

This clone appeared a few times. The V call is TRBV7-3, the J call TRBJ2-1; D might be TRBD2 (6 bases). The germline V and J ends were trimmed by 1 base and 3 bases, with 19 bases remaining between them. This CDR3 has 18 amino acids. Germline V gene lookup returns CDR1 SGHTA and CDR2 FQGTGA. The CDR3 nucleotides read TGTGCCAGCAGCTTAAAGGTCCCTAGCGAAGTAGACTACAATGAGCAGTTCTTC. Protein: CASSLKVPSEVDYNEQFF.

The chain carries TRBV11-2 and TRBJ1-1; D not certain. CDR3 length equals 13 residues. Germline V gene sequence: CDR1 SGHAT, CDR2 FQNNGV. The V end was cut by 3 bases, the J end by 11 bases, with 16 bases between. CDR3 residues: CASSLKATTEAFF. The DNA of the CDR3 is TGTGCCAGCAGCTTGAAGGCCACAACAGAGGCTTTCTTT.

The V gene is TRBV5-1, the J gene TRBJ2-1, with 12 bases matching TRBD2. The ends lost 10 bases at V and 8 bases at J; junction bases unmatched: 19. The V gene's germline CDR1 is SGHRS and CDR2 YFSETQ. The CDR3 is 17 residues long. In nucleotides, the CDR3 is TGCGCCGCGAGTAAGGCGGCTAGCGGGGGGGCCGTCGATGAGCAGTTCTTC. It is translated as CAASKAASGGAVDEQFF.

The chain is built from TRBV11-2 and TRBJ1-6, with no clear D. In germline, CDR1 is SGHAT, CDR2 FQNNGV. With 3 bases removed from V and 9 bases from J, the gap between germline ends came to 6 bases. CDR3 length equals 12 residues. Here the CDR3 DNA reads TGTGCCAGCAGCTTCGCCGGTTCACCCCTCCACTTT. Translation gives CASSFAGSPLHF.

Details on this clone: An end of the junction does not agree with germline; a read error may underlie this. The CDR3 DNA reads TGTGCCTGGAGAGGGAGAATGGCCGGAAGCACAGGTACGCAGTATTTT. Protein product: CAWRGRMAGSTGTQYF. The V call is TRBV30, the J call TRBJ2-3; the D call may be TRBD1 or TRBD2 (5 bases each). CDR3 size: 16 residues. Germline V gene sequence: CDR1 GTSNPN, CDR2 SVGIG (reference sequence).

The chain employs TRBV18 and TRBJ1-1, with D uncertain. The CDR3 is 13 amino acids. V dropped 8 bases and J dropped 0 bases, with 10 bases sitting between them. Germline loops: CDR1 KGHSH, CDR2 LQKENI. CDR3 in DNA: TGTGCCAGCCTCATGACCCTGAACACTGAAGCTTTCTTT. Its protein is CASLMTLNTEAFF.

The CDR3 sequence: CASSEQGETQAFF. CDR3 sequence (DNA): TGTGCCAGCAGTGAGCAGGGGGAGACCCAAGCTTTCTTT. V and J are TRBV6-1 and TRBJ1-1; TRBD1 agrees at 7 bases. V dropped 3 bases and J dropped 9; count of bases not matched to a gene: 7. The CDR3 loop spans 13 amino acids. In germline, CDR1 is MNHNS, CDR2 SASEGT.

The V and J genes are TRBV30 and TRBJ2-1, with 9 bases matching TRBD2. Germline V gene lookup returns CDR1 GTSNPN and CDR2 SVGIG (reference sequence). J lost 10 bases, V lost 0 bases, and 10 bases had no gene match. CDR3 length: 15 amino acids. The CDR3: CAWSVNLGLASEQFF. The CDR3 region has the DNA TGTGCCTGGAGTGTAAATTTGGGACTAGCAAGCGAGCAGTTCTTC.

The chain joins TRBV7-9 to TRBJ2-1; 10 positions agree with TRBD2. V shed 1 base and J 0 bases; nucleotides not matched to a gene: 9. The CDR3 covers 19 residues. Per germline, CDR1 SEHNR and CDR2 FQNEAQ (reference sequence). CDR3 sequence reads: CASSLGASGRAISYNEQFF. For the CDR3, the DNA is TGTGCCAGCAGCTTAGGAGCCAGCGGGAGGGCCATCTCCTACAATGAGCAGTTCTTC.

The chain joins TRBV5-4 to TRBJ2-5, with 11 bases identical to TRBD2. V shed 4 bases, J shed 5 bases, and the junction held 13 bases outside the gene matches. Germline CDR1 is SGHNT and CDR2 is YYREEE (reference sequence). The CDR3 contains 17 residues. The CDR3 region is CASSPPFTSGGSETQYF. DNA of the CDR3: TGTGCCAGCAGCCCCCCGTTCACTAGCGGGGGTAGCGAGACCCAGTACTTC.

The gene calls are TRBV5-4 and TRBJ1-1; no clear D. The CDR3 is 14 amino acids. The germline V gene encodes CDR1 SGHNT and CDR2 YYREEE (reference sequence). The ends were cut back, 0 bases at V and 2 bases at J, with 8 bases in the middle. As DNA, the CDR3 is TGTGCCAGCAGCTTGGCCGCCCTTAACACTGAAGCTTTCTTT. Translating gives CASSLAALNTEAFF.

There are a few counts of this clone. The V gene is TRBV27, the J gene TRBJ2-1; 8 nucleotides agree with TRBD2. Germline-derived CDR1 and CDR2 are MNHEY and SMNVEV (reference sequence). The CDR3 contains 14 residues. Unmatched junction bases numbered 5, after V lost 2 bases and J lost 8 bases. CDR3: CASSLAPGGHEQFF. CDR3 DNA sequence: TGTGCCAGCAGTTTAGCCCCGGGGGGGCATGAGCAGTTCTTC.

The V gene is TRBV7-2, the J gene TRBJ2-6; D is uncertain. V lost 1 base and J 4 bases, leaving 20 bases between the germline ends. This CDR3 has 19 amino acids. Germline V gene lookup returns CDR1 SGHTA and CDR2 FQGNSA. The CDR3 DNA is TGTGCCAGCAGCTTAGTTGCTGGGAATCTAGTTTACGGGGCCAACGTCCTGACTTTC. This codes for CASSLVAGNLVYGANVLTF.

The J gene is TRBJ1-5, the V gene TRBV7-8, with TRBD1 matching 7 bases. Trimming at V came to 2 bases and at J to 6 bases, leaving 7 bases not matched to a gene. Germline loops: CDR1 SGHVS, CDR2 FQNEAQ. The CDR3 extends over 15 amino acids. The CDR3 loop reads CASSLTGAQSQPQHF. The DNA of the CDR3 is TGTGCCAGCAGCTTAACAGGGGCCCAAAGTCAGCCCCAGCATTTT.

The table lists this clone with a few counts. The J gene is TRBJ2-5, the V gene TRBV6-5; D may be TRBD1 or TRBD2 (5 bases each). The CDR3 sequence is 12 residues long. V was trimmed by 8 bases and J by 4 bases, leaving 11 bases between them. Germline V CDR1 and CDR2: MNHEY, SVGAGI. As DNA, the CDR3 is TGTGCCAGCGGCCGGGGCAGAGAGACCCAGTACTTC. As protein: CASGRGRETQYF.

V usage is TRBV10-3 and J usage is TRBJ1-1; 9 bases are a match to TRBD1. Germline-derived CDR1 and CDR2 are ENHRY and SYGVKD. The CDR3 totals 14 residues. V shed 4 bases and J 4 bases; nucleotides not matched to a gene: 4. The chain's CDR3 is CAISGRQGGTEAFF. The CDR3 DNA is TGTGCCATCAGTGGGAGACAGGGGGGCACTGAAGCTTTCTTT.

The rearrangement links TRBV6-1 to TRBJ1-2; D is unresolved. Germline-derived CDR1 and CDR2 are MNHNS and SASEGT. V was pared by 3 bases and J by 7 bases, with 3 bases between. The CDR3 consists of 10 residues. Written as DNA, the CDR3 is TGTGCCAGCAGTGAGTCTGGCTACACCTTC. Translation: CASSESGYTF.

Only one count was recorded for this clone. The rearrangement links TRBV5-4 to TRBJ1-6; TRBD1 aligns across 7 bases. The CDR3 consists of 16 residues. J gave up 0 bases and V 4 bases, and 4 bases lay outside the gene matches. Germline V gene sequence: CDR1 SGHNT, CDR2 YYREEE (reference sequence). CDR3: CASSTGANSYNSPLHF. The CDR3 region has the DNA TGTGCCAGCAGCACAGGGGCGAACTCCTATAATTCACCCCTCCACTTT.

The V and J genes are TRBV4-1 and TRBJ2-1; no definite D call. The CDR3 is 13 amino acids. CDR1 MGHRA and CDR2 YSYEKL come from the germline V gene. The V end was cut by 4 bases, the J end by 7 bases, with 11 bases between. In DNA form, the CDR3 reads TGCGCCAGCAGCCCCTACGATGTGAATGAGCAGTTCTTC. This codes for CASSPYDVNEQFF.

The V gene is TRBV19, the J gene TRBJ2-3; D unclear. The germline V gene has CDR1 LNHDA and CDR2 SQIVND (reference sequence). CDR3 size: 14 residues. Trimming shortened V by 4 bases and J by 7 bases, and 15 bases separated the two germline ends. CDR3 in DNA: TGTGCCAGTAGTAGGGTCTGGGAAACCTATACGCAGTATTTT. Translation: CASSRVWETYTQYF.